Listed below are T cell receptor beta chains from one sample, sequenced in a study of PD-1 blockade in classical Hodgkin lymphoma. Libraries were prepared by immunoSEQ multiplex PCR; TCRdb keeps only in-frame clonotypes and omits some of them. The repertoire holds 12,000 or so clones, with about 85% as singletons. Sequencing was performed on CD8+ T cells from blood, taken before the fourth cycle of nivolumab. Source of these receptors: a human donor with classical Hodgkin lymphoma. The donor label of this sample is uncertain. CDR3s include the opening cysteine and the closing phenylalanine or tryptophan. The D gene is left open where the match is weak. Where a row states a size, it is once, few, many or the class of an expanded clone; other rows omit it.

j_call: TRBJ2-7
clone_size: .
v_call: TRBV2
d_call: TRBD2
cdr3_nt: TGTGCCAGCAGTGAGGCCAGCGGGAGGCCCTCCTCCTACGAGCAGTACTTC
cdr3_aa: CASSEASGRPSSYEQYF

j_call: TRBJ1-6
clone_size: .
v_call: TRBV5-4
d_call: .
cdr3_nt: TGTGCCAGCAGCCAGCAGGGGAAATATAATTCACCCCTCCACTTT
cdr3_aa: CASSQQGKYNSPLHF

j_call: TRBJ2-2
clone_size: .
v_call: TRBV9
d_call: TRBD1
cdr3_nt: TGTGCCAGCGCTCTCGGGACAGTGAACACCGGGGAGCTGTTTTTT
cdr3_aa: CASALGTVNTGELFF

j_call: TRBJ1-1
clone_size: .
v_call: TRBV29-1
d_call: TRBD1
cdr3_nt: TGCAGCGTTGAAGCCCTGGAACAGGGGGCTGGAAACACTGAAGCTTTCTTT
cdr3_aa: CSVEALEQGAGNTEAFF

j_call: TRBJ1-2
clone_size: .
v_call: TRBV6-6
d_call: .
cdr3_nt: TGTGCCAGCAGTTCACCGAGGGCGGGGGACTATGGCTACACCTTC
cdr3_aa: CASSSPRAGDYGYTF

j_call: TRBJ1-2
clone_size: .
v_call: TRBV7-9
d_call: TRBD1
cdr3_nt: TGTGCCAGCAGCTATACCGGGACAGGGTATGGCTACACCTTC
cdr3_aa: CASSYTGTGYGYTF

j_call: TRBJ2-7
clone_size: .
v_call: TRBV7-9
d_call: TRBD1
cdr3_nt: TGTGCCAGCAGCACCTCCACTGGACAGGAACCTTACGAGCAGTACTTC
cdr3_aa: CASSTSTGQEPYEQYF

j_call: TRBJ2-1
clone_size: .
v_call: TRBV7-7
d_call: TRBD2
cdr3_nt: TGTGCCAGCAGCTTAGCGGCTGTTAGCGGGGACGCCAATGAGCAGTTCTTC
cdr3_aa: CASSLAAVSGDANEQFF

j_call: TRBJ2-3
clone_size: .
v_call: TRBV6-5
d_call: .
cdr3_nt: TGTGCCAGCAATTTTGCAGCGGGTCACACAGATACGCAGTATTTT
cdr3_aa: CASNFAAGHTDTQYF

j_call: TRBJ2-7
clone_size: .
v_call: TRBV5-1
d_call: .
cdr3_nt: TGCGCCAGCAGCTTCGGAAGCTCCTACGAGCAGTACTTC
cdr3_aa: CASSFGSSYEQYF

j_call: TRBJ1-1
clone_size: .
v_call: TRBV7-6
d_call: .
cdr3_nt: TGTGCCAGCAGCCCATATCTCTCATCGAACACTGAAGCTTTCTTT
cdr3_aa: CASSPYLSSNTEAFF

j_call: TRBJ1-1
clone_size: .
v_call: TRBV27
d_call: .
cdr3_nt: TGTGCCAGCAGTTTATACAACTCTAACACTGAAGCTTTCTTT
cdr3_aa: CASSLYNSNTEAFF

j_call: TRBJ2-7
clone_size: once
v_call: TRBV5-4
d_call: TRBD2
cdr3_nt: TGTGCCAGCAGCCTGATTAGCGGGGGAGGCCTAAGGGAGCAGTACTTC
cdr3_aa: CASSLISGGGLREQYF

j_call: TRBJ2-1
clone_size: .
v_call: TRBV27
d_call: .
cdr3_nt: TGTGCCAGCAGTTTAGAGCGGGACAATGAGCAGTTCTTC
cdr3_aa: CASSLERDNEQFF

j_call: TRBJ2-7
clone_size: .
v_call: TRBV15
d_call: .
cdr3_nt: TGTGCCACCAGCAGAGTAATAGGCTCAACCACCTACGAGCAGTACTTC
cdr3_aa: CATSRVIGSTTYEQYF

j_call: TRBJ1-6
clone_size: once
v_call: TRBV2
d_call: TRBD1
cdr3_nt: TGTGCCAGCAGTGAGTTCCGGACAGGAGGATCACCCCTCCACTTT
cdr3_aa: CASSEFRTGGSPLHF

j_call: TRBJ2-7
clone_size: .
v_call: TRBV15
d_call: .
cdr3_nt: TGTGCCACCAGCAGAGATCGGGCGGTTAGCTCCTACGAGCAGTACTTC
cdr3_aa: CATSRDRAVSSYEQYF

j_call: TRBJ1-5
clone_size: .
v_call: TRBV4-1
d_call: .
cdr3_nt: TGCGCCAGCAGCCAGGAAGGACGGAGCAATCAGCCCCAGCATTTT
cdr3_aa: CASSQEGRSNQPQHF

j_call: TRBJ2-1
clone_size: .
v_call: TRBV5-5
d_call: TRBD1
cdr3_nt: TGTGCCAGCAGCCCCGGGACAGGGCCCCCCAATGAGCAGTTCTTC
cdr3_aa: CASSPGTGPPNEQFF

j_call: TRBJ1-3
clone_size: .
v_call: TRBV30
d_call: TRBD1
cdr3_nt: TGTGCCTGGATGGACAGGGGAAACACCATATATTTT
cdr3_aa: CAWMDRGNTIYF

j_call: TRBJ2-1
clone_size: once
v_call: TRBV28
d_call: TRBD2
cdr3_nt: TGTGCCAGCACGAACGGAGCGGGAGAGAATGAGCAGTTCTTC
cdr3_aa: CASTNGAGENEQFF

j_call: TRBJ2-1
clone_size: .
v_call: TRBV18
d_call: TRBD2
cdr3_nt: TGTGCCAGCTCGCTAAGGGGACTAGCGGACTACAATGAGCAGTTCTTC
cdr3_aa: CASSLRGLADYNEQFF

j_call: TRBJ2-1
clone_size: .
v_call: TRBV10-2
d_call: TRBD2
cdr3_nt: TGCGCCATCAATATGGGGGGGGTGGCCTACAATGAGCAGTTCTTC
cdr3_aa: CAINMGGVAYNEQFF

j_call: TRBJ2-1
clone_size: .
v_call: TRBV11-2
d_call: .
cdr3_nt: TGTGCCAGCAGCCAGTTGACGGCTCAAGCCTTGAATGAGCAGTTCTTC
cdr3_aa: CASSQLTAQALNEQFF

j_call: TRBJ1-2
clone_size: .
v_call: TRBV16
d_call: .
cdr3_nt: TGTGCCAGCAGCAGCTTACAGGGCGACTATGGCTACACCTTC
cdr3_aa: CASSSLQGDYGYTF

j_call: TRBJ2-3
clone_size: once
v_call: TRBV28
d_call: .
cdr3_nt: TGTGCCAGCAGTTTGGCGGAGGCCATCTTCGATACGCAGTATTTT
cdr3_aa: CASSLAEAIFDTQYF

j_call: TRBJ2-7
clone_size: .
v_call: TRBV4-1
d_call: .
cdr3_nt: TGCGCCAGCAGCCCCGGCTTCTCCTACGAGCAGTACTTC
cdr3_aa: CASSPGFSYEQYF

j_call: TRBJ2-7
clone_size: .
v_call: TRBV13
d_call: TRBD2
cdr3_nt: TGTGCCAGCACCCCTAAACTTAGTATCGAGCGGGGAACCTACGAGCAGTACTTC
cdr3_aa: CASTPKLSIERGTYEQYF

j_call: TRBJ2-3
clone_size: .
v_call: TRBV29-1
d_call: TRBD2
cdr3_nt: TGCAGCGCCCAAGTGACTAGCGGGAGACCCACAGATACGCAGTATTTT
cdr3_aa: CSAQVTSGRPTDTQYF

j_call: TRBJ2-1
clone_size: .
v_call: TRBV27
d_call: TRBD2
cdr3_nt: TGTGCCAGCAGACGGGCTAGCGGCGGGTACAATGAGCAGTTCTTC
cdr3_aa: CASRRASGGYNEQFF

j_call: TRBJ2-1
clone_size: .
v_call: TRBV27
d_call: .
cdr3_nt: TGTGCCAGCAGTTTAGGCAGGGCCTTGGAGCAGTTCTTC
cdr3_aa: CASSLGRALEQFF

j_call: TRBJ2-1
clone_size: .
v_call: TRBV4-1
d_call: TRBD2
cdr3_nt: TGCGCCAGCAGCCAGACGTATTTAGCGGGAGGACGTGGGAATGAGCAGTTCTTC
cdr3_aa: CASSQTYLAGGRGNEQFF

j_call: TRBJ2-6
clone_size: once
v_call: TRBV5-6
d_call: .
cdr3_nt: TGTGCCAGCAGCTTGGGACAAACCTCTGGGGCCAACGTCCTGACTTTC
cdr3_aa: CASSLGQTSGANVLTF

j_call: TRBJ2-5
clone_size: .
v_call: TRBV4-3
d_call: TRBD2
cdr3_nt: TGCGCCAGCAGCCAAGGGACTAGCGGGAGCCTTCCCCAAGAGACCCAGTACTTC
cdr3_aa: CASSQGTSGSLPQETQYF

j_call: TRBJ1-4
clone_size: .
v_call: TRBV19
d_call: .
cdr3_nt: TGTGCCAGTAGTTGGAGACAGGATGAAAAACTGTTTTTT
cdr3_aa: CASSWRQDEKLFF

j_call: TRBJ1-4
clone_size: few
v_call: TRBV2
d_call: TRBD1
cdr3_nt: TGTGCCAGCAGTGAACGGGCGGGACAGGGGGCTAATGAAAAACTGTTTTTT
cdr3_aa: CASSERAGQGANEKLFF

j_call: TRBJ2-2
clone_size: .
v_call: TRBV19
d_call: .
cdr3_nt: TGTGCCAGTTTCAGCGGCGAGGGAAGGATCGGGGAGCTGTTTTTT
cdr3_aa: CASFSGEGRIGELFF

j_call: TRBJ1-1
clone_size: .
v_call: TRBV6-5
d_call: TRBD1
cdr3_nt: TGTGCCAGCAGTTACTCGACAGGGGGCTATACTGAAGCTTTCTTT
cdr3_aa: CASSYSTGGYTEAFF

j_call: TRBJ1-1
clone_size: .
v_call: TRBV21-1
d_call: .
cdr3_nt: TGTGCCAGCAGCAAAGTCCCAGGGGCTCAGAACACTGAAGCTTTCTTT
cdr3_aa: CASSKVPGAQNTEAFF

j_call: TRBJ2-7
clone_size: .
v_call: TRBV27
d_call: .
cdr3_nt: TGTGCCAGCAGTTTATTCGGGGCTCTTGCAAGACAAAGCGGGTACGAGCAGTACTTC
cdr3_aa: CASSLFGALARQSGYEQYF

j_call: TRBJ1-2
clone_size: .
v_call: TRBV25-1
d_call: .
cdr3_nt: TGTGCCAGCAGTGAATGGGGGAGGGGAGACTGGGGCTACACCTTC
cdr3_aa: CASSEWGRGDWGYTF